The T cell receptor (beta chain) under discussion was sequenced for a study of CD8 T cells in ankylosing spondylitis. MiXCR, applied by TCRdb to the 5' RACE reads, yields one record per CDR3 protein. In the table there are about 360,000 distinct CDR3 sequences, roughly 14% of which are singletons. The clonotype originates from a male donor with ankylosing spondylitis or in good health (not recorded which). Sequencing input: blood, either unsorted or a sorted T cell fraction (not recorded which).

CDR3 sequence reads: CASSLDEGGSTEAFF. The CDR3 DNA follows: TGCGCCAGCAGCTTGGATGAGGGAGGAAGCACTGAAGCTTTCTTT. The rearrangement uses TRBV5-1 and TRBJ1-1; D unresolved. V lost 0 bases and J lost 4, with 13 bases in between. The germline V gene has CDR1 SGHRS and CDR2 YFSETQ. The CDR3 loop spans 15 amino acids.